This entry features one TCR beta chain sequence. J lost 3 bases, V lost 5 bases, and 11 bases had no gene match. From germline, CDR1 is SEHNR and CDR2 FQNEAQ (reference sequence). The length of the CDR3 is 16 residues. These data belong to a study of cytomegalovirus exposure and HLA in healthy donors. Both 60 Vbeta primers and 13 Jbeta primers went into the PCR. TCRdb's copy holds only in-frame clones and misses some; the assay was immunoSEQ multiplex PCR. The sample has 80,000 to 90,000 clones; under 85% are singletons. This receptor was obtained from a young man in good health and CMV-seronegative. Sample: PBMCs. The chain has TRBV7-9 and TRBJ2-7; 9 bases match TRBD1. The CDR3 DNA reads as TGTGCCAGCAGCCCATCACACAGGGGGCTCGGCTACGAGCAGTACTTC. Protein product: CASSPSHRGLGYEQYF.